This T cell receptor (beta chain) comes out of a study of breast tumors, draining lymph nodes, adjacent tissues. MiXCR, applied by TCRdb to the multiplex PCR reads, yields one record per CDR3 protein. The sample records approximately 150,000 distinct CDR3 sequences, approximately 30% being singletons. The ends were cut back, 3 bases at V and 2 bases at J, with 13 bases in the middle. This CDR3 has 15 amino acids. Germline values: CDR1 SGHNT, CDR2 YYREEE (reference sequence). This clonotype showed up just a few times. Its specificity is unknown. Overall study findings and caveats: Data only fit, rather than demonstrated, lymph node origin of most tumor T cells. Tumor TCR diversity was below lymph nodes but above nontumor tissue.

Breast cancer patients provided tissue from their axillary draining lymph nodes. V gene TRBV5-4 combines with J gene TRBJ2-3; D ambiguous. The sequence was obtained from a female donor with breast cancer. Some clones in this sample may be carry-over from other donors' samples. Source material: axillary lymph node tissue. The CDR3 loop is CASSSPAASTDTQYF. As DNA, the CDR3 is TGTGCCAGCAGCTCCCCGGCAGCCTCCACAGATACGCAGTATTTT.